This TCR beta chain was sequenced for a study of cytomegalovirus exposure and HLA in healthy donors. Notes on the study in general: As was reported, the classifier diagnosed cytomegalovirus status with high specificity and sensitivity.

Both 60 Vbeta primers and 13 Jbeta primers went into the PCR. TCRdb's copy holds only in-frame clones and misses some; the assay was immunoSEQ multiplex PCR. The data hold about 200,000 clones, with roughly 78% observed a single time. CDR3 length: 15 amino acids. Germline V gene sequence: CDR1 SNHLY, CDR2 FYNNEI. The ends were cut back, 1 base at V and 7 bases at J, with 16 bases in the middle. Of note for this clone: Its antigen is undetermined.

Sequencing was performed on PBMCs. The chain uses TRBV2 and TRBJ2-5; the D is unclear. The receptor was isolated from a woman in her twenties or thirties in good health and CMV-seropositive. The CDR3 nucleotides are TGTGCCAGCAGTGAAGACTTGCGAATGTACGGGACCCAGTACTTC. Translated: CASSEDLRMYGTQYF.